The clone carrying this T cell receptor (beta chain) was found a few times. Germline-derived CDR1 and CDR2 are MNHNY and SVGAGI (reference sequence). There are 14 residues in the CDR3. Trimming removed 0 bases at V and 2 bases at J, with 5 bases between. The record originates from a study of blood T cell repertoires in COVID-19. Overall study: COVID-19 samples from acute and convalescent phases originated in the United States, Italy and Spain.

Some clones are missing from TCRdb's copy, which holds only in-frame ones; the method was immunoSEQ multiplex PCR. The table lists some 280,000 clones, 70% to 90% of them singletons. The sample was peripheral blood. This clonotype was sampled from a woman aged 30 to 39 with active or convalescent COVID-19. This chain connects TRBV6-6 to TRBJ1-5; tentatively, D is TRBD1 (5 bases). CDR3 nucleotide sequence: TGTGCCAGCAGTTACTCAGGGGGCAATCAGCCCCAGCATTTT. Amino acid sequence: CASSYSGGNQPQHF.